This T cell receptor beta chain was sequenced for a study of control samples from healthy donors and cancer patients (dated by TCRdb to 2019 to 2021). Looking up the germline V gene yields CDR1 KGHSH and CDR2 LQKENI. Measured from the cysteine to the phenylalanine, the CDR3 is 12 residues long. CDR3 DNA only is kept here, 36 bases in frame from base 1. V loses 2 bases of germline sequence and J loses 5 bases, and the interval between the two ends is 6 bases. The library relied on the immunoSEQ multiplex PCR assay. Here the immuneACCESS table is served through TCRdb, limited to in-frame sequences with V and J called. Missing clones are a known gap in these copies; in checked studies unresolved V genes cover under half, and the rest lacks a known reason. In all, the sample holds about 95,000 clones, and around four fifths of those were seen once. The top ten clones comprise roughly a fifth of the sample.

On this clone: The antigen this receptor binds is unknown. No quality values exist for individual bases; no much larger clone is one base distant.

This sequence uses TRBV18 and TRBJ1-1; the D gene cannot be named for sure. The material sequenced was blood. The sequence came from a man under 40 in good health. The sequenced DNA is TGTGCCAGCTCACCATCGGTGACTGAAGCTTTCTTT. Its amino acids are CASSPSVTEAFF.